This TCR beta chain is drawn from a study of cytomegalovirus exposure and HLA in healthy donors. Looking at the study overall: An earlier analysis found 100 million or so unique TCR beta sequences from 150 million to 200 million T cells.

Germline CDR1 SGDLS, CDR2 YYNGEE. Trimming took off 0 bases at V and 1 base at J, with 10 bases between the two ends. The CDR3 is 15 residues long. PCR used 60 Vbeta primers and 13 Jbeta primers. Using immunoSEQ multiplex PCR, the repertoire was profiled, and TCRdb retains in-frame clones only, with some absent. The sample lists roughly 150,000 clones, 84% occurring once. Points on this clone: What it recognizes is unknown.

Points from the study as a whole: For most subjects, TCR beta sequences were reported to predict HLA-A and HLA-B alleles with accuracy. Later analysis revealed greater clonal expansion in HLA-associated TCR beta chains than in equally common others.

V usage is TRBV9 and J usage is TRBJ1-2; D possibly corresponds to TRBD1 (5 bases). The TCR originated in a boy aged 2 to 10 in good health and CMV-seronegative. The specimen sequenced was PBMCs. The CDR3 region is CASSVVKGNNYGYTF. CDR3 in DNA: TGTGCCAGCAGCGTAGTAAAGGGGAATAACTATGGCTACACCTTC.